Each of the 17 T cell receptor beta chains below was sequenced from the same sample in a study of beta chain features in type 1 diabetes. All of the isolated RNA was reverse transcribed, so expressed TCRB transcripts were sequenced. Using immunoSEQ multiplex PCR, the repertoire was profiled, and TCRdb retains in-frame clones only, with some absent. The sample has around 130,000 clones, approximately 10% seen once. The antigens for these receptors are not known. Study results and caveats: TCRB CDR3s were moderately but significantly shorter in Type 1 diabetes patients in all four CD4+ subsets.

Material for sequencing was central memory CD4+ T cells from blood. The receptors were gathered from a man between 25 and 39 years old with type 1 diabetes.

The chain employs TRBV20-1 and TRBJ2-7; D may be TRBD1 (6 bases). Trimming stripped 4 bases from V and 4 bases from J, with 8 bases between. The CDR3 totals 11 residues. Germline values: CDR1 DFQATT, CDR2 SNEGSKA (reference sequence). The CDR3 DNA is TGCAGTGCTAAACAGGGTTACGAGCAGTACTTC. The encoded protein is CSAKQGYEQYF.

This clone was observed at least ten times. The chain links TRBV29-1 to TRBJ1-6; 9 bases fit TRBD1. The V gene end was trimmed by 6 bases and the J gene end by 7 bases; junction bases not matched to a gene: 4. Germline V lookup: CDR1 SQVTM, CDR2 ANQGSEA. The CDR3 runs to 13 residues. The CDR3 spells CSVRDRENSPLHF. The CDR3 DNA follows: TGCAGCGTACGGGACAGGGAAAATTCACCCCTCCACTTT.

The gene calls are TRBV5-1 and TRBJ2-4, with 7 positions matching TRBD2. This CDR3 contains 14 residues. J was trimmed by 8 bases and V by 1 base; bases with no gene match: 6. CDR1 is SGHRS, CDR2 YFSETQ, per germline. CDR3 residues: CASSLQGGQDIQYF. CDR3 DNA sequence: TGCGCCAGCAGCTTGCAGGGAGGGCAAGACATTCAGTACTTC.

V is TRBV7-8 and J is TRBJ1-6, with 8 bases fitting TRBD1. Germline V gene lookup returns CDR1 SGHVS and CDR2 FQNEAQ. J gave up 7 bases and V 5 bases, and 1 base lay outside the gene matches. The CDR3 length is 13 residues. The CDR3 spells CASSRTGNSPLHF. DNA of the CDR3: TGTGCCAGCAGCCGGACAGGGAATTCACCCCTCCACTTT.

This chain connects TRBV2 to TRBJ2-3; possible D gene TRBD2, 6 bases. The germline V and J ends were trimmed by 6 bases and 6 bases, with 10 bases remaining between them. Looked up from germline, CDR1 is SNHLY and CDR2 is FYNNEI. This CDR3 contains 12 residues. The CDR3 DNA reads TGTGCCAGCAGCGGGACTCGGGATACGCAGTATTTT. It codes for CASSGTRDTQYF.

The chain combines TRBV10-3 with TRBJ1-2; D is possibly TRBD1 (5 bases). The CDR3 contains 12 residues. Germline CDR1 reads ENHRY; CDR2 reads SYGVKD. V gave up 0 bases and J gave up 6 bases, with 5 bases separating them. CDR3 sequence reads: CAISESDNGYTF. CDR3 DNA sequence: TGTGCCATCAGTGAGTCGGACAATGGCTACACCTTC.

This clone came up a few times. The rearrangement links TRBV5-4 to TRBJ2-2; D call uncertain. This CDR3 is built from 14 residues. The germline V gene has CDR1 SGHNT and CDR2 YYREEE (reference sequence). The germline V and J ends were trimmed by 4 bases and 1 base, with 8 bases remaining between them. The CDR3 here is CASSPNKNTGELFF. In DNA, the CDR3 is TGTGCCAGCAGCCCCAACAAGAACACCGGGGAGCTGTTTTTT.

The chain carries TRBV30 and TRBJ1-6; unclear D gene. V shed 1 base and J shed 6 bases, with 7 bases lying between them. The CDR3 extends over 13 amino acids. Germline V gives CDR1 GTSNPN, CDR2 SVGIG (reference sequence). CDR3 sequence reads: CAWSERFNSPLHF. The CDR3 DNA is TGTGCCTGGAGTGAACGGTTTAATTCACCCCTCCACTTT.

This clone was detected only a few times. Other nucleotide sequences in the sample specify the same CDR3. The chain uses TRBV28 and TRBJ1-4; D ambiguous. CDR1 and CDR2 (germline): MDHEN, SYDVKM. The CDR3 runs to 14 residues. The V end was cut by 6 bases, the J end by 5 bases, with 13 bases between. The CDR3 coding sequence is TGTGCCAGCAGCTTCCGAGGGTGGAATGAAAAACTGTTTTTT. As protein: CASSFRGWNEKLFF.

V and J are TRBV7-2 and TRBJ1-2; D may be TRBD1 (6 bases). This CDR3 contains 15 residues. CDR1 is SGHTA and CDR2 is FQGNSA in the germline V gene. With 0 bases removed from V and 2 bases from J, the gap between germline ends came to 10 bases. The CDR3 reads CASSLASGGNYGYTF. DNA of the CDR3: TGTGCCAGCAGCTTAGCATCTGGGGGCAACTATGGCTACACCTTC.

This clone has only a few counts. The CDR3 reads CASSITGGSGANVLTF. The CDR3 nucleotides are TGTGCCAGCAGCATTACAGGGGGCTCTGGGGCCAACGTCCTGACTTTC. The V and J genes are TRBV7-3 and TRBJ2-6; TRBD1 aligns across 8 bases. Germline values: CDR1 SGHTA, CDR2 FQGTGA. The CDR3 runs to 16 residues. V lost 5 bases to trimming and J lost 0 bases; unmatched junction nucleotides: 3. The full variable domain, completed using reference TRBV7-3 and TRBJ2-6, is GAGVSQTPSNKVTEKGKYVELRCDPISGHTALYWYRQSLGQGPEFLIYFQGTGAADDSGLPNDRFFAVRPEGSVSTLKIQRTERGDSAVYLCASSITGGSGANVLTFGAGSRLTVL.

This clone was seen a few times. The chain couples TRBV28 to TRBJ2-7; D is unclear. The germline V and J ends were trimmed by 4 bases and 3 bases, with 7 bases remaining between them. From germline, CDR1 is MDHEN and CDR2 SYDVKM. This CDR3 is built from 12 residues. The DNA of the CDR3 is TGTGCCAGCAGTTCAACCTACTACGAGCAGTACTTC. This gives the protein CASSSTYYEQYF.

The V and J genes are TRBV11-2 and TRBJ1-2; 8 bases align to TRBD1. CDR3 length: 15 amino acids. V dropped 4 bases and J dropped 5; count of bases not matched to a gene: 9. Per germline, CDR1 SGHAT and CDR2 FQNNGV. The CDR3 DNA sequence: TGTGCCAGCAGCTCCGGACAGGGAAATCGGTATGGCTACACCTTC. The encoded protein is CASSSGQGNRYGYTF.

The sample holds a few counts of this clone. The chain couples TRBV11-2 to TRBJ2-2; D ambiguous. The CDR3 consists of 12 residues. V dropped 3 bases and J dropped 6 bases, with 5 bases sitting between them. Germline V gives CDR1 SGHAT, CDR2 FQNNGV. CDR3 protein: CASSFPPGELFF. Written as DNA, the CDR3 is TGTGCCAGCAGCTTCCCTCCCGGGGAGCTGTTTTTT. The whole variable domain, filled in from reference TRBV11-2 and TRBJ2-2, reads EAGVAQSPRYKIIEKRQSVAFWCNPISGHATLYWYQQILGQGPKLLIQFQNNGVVDDSQLPKDRFSAERLKGVDSTLKIQPAKLEDSAVYLCASSFPPGELFFGEGSRLTVL.

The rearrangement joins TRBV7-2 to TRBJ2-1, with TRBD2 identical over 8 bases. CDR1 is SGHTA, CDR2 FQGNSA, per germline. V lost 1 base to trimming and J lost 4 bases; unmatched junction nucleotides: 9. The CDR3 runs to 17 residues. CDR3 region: CASSLEVSGGPYNEQFF. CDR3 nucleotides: TGTGCCAGCAGCTTAGAGGTCAGCGGGGGTCCTTACAATGAGCAGTTCTTC.

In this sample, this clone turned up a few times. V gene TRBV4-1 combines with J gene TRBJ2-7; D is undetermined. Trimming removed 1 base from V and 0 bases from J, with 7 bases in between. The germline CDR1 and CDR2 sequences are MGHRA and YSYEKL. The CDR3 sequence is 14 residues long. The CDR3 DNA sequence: TGCGCCAGCAGCCAAGCGGAGAGCTCCTACGAGCAGTACTTC. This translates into CASSQAESSYEQYF.

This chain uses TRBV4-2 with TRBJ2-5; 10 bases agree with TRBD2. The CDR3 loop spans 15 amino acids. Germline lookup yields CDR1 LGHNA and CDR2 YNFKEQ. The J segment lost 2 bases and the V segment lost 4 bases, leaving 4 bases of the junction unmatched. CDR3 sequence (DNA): TGTGCCAGCAGCCGAATGACTAGCGGGCAAGAGACCCAGTACTTC. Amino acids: CASSRMTSGQETQYF.